One TCR beta chain is described in this entry. No antigen is known for it. No per-base quality is available; no much larger clone lies one base away. TCRbeta CDR3 regions were profiled with the immunoSEQ Assay using bias-controlled multiplex PCR amplification of genomic DNA. From the authors' description of their analysis: To quantify the absolute abundance of each unique TCRbeta CDR3 region, the sequences were collapsed and filtered. Differential abundance was tested with a binomial (Fisher-equivalent) model and with a beta-binomial model adding time-dependent variance fitted from healthy donors. Any clone with fewer than 5 combined templates was excluded, and a clone was called differentially abundant if its Benjamini-Hochberg FDR was below 0.01. The form v = (b*log(k)+a)^2 was used to model beta-binomial variance as a function of total template count across the two samples. TCRdb took over this immuneACCESS table, retaining in-frame rearrangements with V and J assigned. Such tables are incomplete; in checked studies, under half of the missing clones stem from an unresolved V gene, and the remainder is unexplained. Clone size and V and J calls were adopted from that table, with D and trimming inferred from the DNA. Recorded for this sample are 70,000 or so clones; 90% of them occurred a single time. In total, the top ten clones hold roughly 3% of the sample.

No immune events such as infections were documented for the healthy donors during the collection period. Blood repertoires from healthy donors were used as a training cohort for calibrating time-dependent variance in a beta-binomial model of differential abundance of T-cell clones. The training cohort was composed of around ten healthy donors, 3 female and 7 male. The donors were between roughly 25 and 65 years old, with an average age of about 45 years. Whole blood was collected from each healthy donor at three time points spaced 2 to 3 weeks apart and obtained from a commercial supplier. Genomic DNA was extracted from unsorted whole blood for immunosequencing. The data originate from a study of identifying expanded T cells in peripheral blood (dated by TCRdb to between 2018 and 2020). Context from the whole study: Four technical replicates, made by sequencing separate aliquots from the same pool of genomic DNA, were compared pairwise. Overall results and qualifications from the work: The binomial model flagged around 1.1 differentially abundant clones between technical replicates, compared with about 16.4 over around two weeks and roughly 19 over around 4 weeks. Across all healthy-donor time intervals, the beta-binomial model significantly cut both the number of clones called differentially abundant and the false-positive rate. The authors expected that biological variance in healthy repertoires might rise further over much longer intervals, such as months to years. Across all healthy donors, variance in clone template counts between two-week samples was found to increase significantly with total template count.

There are 14 amino acids in the CDR3, from cysteine to phenylalanine inclusive. Only CDR3 DNA remains: 42 bases, in frame from the first base. Compared with germline, V lacks 3 bases and J lacks 3 bases; bases without a gene match: 5. CDR1 and CDR2 are read off the germline V gene as SGHRS and YFSETQ. The chain joins TRBV5-1 to TRBJ2-7; 8 of the junction bases match TRBD1. The receptor was isolated from a person between 18 and 75 years old in good health. Sequenced: blood. The CDR3 protein sequence reads: CASSSRTGHYEQYF. The DNA is as follows: TGCGCCAGCAGCTCGCGGACAGGGCACTACGAGCAGTACTTC.